The 6 T cell receptor beta chains presented below share a single source sample, sequenced in a study of cytomegalovirus exposure and HLA in healthy donors. Clones were read by immunoSEQ multiplex PCR, and TCRdb kept only the in-frame ones, dropping some. Here the sample spans 90,000 to 150,000 clones, more than 75% being singletons. Sequencing input: PBMCs. Every receptor here comes from a woman between 18 and 29 years old in good health and CMV-seropositive.

The chain joins TRBV4-1 to TRBJ2-1, with 7 bases fitting TRBD2. CDR3 length equals 17 residues. Germline CDR1 is MGHRA and CDR2 is YSYEKL. V shed 4 bases and J 0 bases; nucleotides not matched to a gene: 9. The CDR3 sequence: CASSLSLAESSYNEQFF. The CDR3 region has the DNA TGCGCCAGCAGCCTGTCGCTAGCGGAGAGCTCCTACAATGAGCAGTTCTTC.

The rearrangement uses TRBV5-1 and TRBJ1-4; possible D gene TRBD1, 5 bases. Per germline, CDR1 SGHRS and CDR2 YFSETQ. This CDR3 region has 15 residues. V shed 4 bases and J shed 7 bases, with 17 bases lying between them. CDR3 in amino acids: CASSRTGGASEKLFF. The DNA of the CDR3 is TGCGCCAGCAGCCGGACCGGAGGGGCAAGTGAAAAACTGTTTTTT.

The V call is TRBV5-6, the J call TRBJ2-7; D may be TRBD2 (7 bases). The V gene's germline CDR1 is SGHDT and CDR2 YYEEEE. The CDR3 totals 14 residues. Trimming removed 4 bases from V and 6 bases from J, with 17 bases in between. Written as DNA, the CDR3 is TGTGCCAGCAGCATAGACAGGAGCGGGGCCGAGCAGTACTTC. As protein: CASSIDRSGAEQYF.

This clone was counted a few times. This chain joins TRBV4-2 and TRBJ2-1; the D gene is possibly TRBD2 (6 bases). CDR3 length equals 16 residues. V lost 2 bases and J lost 6, with 17 bases in between. The germline V gene has CDR1 LGHNA and CDR2 YNFKEQ. The CDR3 protein is CASSQQHPSVGNEQFF. The DNA for the CDR3 is TGTGCCAGCAGCCAACAACACCCTAGCGTAGGCAATGAGCAGTTCTTC.

V and J are TRBV25-1 and TRBJ1-1, with 8 positions matching TRBD1. This CDR3 region has 12 residues. CDR1 is MGHDK, CDR2 SYGVNS, per germline. The V gene end was trimmed by 5 bases and the J gene end by 4 bases; junction bases not matched to a gene: 0. CDR3 loop: CASSTGGTEAFF. The CDR3 DNA sequence: TGTGCCAGCAGTACAGGGGGCACTGAAGCTTTCTTT.

The chain joins TRBV6-5 to TRBJ1-6, with D possibly being TRBD1 (6 bases). The CDR3 is 16 amino acids. Germline CDR1 MNHEY, CDR2 SVGAGI. Trimming left V 0 bases short and J 10 bases short, with 16 bases between. The CDR3 sequence is CASSYSTRGPMSPLHF. CDR3 sequence (DNA): TGTGCCAGCAGTTACTCGACCAGGGGCCCAATGTCACCCCTCCACTTT.